This T cell receptor beta chain came from a study of T cells in tuberculosis. Study-level points and caveats: Smaller alpha distances in active tuberculosis partly reflected shorter CDR3-alpha lengths. Active tuberculosis TCR-alpha repertoires lay closer to GMM-specific TCRs than IGRA-negative controls, suggesting clonal expansion. Using the GMM-specific repertoire gave under 90% accuracy versus roughly 70% with motifs.

Time point described: new active TB diagnosis, blood taken before or within 7 days of starting treatment. Each donor contributed about 110,000 T cells on average, unsorted. Sequenced by immunoSEQ multiplex PCR; TCRdb stores in-frame clones only, minus some. Seen here are tens of thousands of clones, about 90% observed once, and the top ten hold roughly 5.4%. CDR1 is SGHTA, CDR2 FQGNSA, per germline. The CDR3 covers 15 residues. V lost 6 bases and J lost 4, with 17 bases in between. Note on this clone: Its antigen remains unidentified.

This chain uses TRBV7-2 with TRBJ2-3; D is perhaps TRBD2 (7 bases). The sequence derives from an adult with tuberculosis. The sequencing here drew on PBMCs, taken at tuberculosis diagnosis. CDR3 amino acids: CASSPRAGASDTQYF. The CDR3 DNA reads TGTGCCAGCAGTCCCCGGGCGGGGGCCTCAGATACGCAGTATTTT.